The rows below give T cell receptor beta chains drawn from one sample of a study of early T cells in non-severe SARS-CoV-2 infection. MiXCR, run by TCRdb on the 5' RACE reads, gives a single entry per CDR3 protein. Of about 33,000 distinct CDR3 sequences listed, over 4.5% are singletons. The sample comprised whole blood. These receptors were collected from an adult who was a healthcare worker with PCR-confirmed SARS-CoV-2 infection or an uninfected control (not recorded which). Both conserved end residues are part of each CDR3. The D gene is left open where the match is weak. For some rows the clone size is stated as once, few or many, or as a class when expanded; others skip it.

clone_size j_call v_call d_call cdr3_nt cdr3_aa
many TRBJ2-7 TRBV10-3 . TGTGCCATCAGTGAGAGCGGGTACGAGCAGTACTTC CAISESGYEQYF
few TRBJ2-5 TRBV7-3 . TGTGCCAGCAGCTTAGCGGCGGGGGCCCAAGAGACCCAGTACTTC CASSLAAGAQETQYF
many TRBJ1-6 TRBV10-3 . TGTGCCATCAGGGGGGGGAGCTCCTATAATTCACCCCTCCACTTT CAIRGGSSYNSPLHF
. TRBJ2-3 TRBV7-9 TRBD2 TGTGCCAGCAGCTTGGGACTAGCCGGCACAGATACGCAGTATTTT CASSLGLAGTDTQYF
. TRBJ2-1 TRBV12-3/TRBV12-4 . TGTGCCAGCAGTCGAGGGGTCTCCTACAATGAGCAGTTCTTC CASSRGVSYNEQFF
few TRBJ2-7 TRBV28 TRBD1 TGTGCCAGCAGCTCAGGGGGCAGCTCCTACGAGCAGTACTTC CASSSGGSSYEQYF
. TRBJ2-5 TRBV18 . TGTGCCAGCTCACCCAGGGGAGGGCAAGAGACCCAGTACTTC CASSPRGGQETQYF
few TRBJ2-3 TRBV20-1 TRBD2 TGCAGTGCTCCCCCCTGGGGGGCTAGCGGGGGGGCGGGCACAGATACGCAGTATTTT CSAPPWGASGGAGTDTQYF
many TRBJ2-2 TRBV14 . TGTGCCAGCAGCCAAGATGGGGGCTTGAACACCGGGGAGCTGTTTTTT CASSQDGGLNTGELFF
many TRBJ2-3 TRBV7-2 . TGTGCCAGCAGAATCGTCCGGGATACCCGCACAGATACGCAGTATTTT CASRIVRDTRTDTQYF
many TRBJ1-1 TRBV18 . TGTGCCAGCTCACCATTGCGAGCAAACACTGAAGCTTTCTTT CASSPLRANTEAFF
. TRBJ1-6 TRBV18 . TGTGCCAGCTCACAACTCCCTGGGGGAGATTCACCCCTCCACTTT CASSQLPGGDSPLHF
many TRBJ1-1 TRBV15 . TGTGCCACCAGCAAACAGCCGAAAGGGGTGGTGAACACTGAAGCTTTCTTT CATSKQPKGVVNTEAFF
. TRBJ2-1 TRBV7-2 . TGTGCCAGCAGCTTTGGCCGGGACGGCTACAATGAGCAGTTCTTC CASSFGRDGYNEQFF
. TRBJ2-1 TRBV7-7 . TGTGCCAGCAGCTTCCGTCTAGCCCCATACAATGAGCAGTTCTTC CASSFRLAPYNEQFF
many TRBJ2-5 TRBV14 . TGTGCCAGCAGCCAACGACTCCCGTACCAAGAGACCCAGTACTTC CASSQRLPYQETQYF
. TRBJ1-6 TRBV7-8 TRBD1 TGTGCCAGCAGCTTACTGACAGGGCAGTTGATGGATTCACCCCTCCACTTT CASSLLTGQLMDSPLHF
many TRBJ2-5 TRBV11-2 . TGTGCCAGCAGCCGAACAGCGACTAACGAAGTAGAGACCCAGTACTTC CASSRTATNEVETQYF
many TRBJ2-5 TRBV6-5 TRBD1 TGTGCCAGCAGTCGCGGGGACAGGGGGGATCCCCAGTACTTC CASSRGDRGDPQYF
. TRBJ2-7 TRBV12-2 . TGTGCAAGTCCCACGGGGGGACAGGGGTCCCGCGGTTCCTACGAGCAGTACTTC CASPTGGQGSRGSYEQYF
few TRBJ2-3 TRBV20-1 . TGCAGTGGCAGAATGGGAGATACGCAGTATTTT CSGRMGDTQYF
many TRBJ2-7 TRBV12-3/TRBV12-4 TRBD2 TGTGCCAGCAGTTTGCTAAGGGCTAGCGGGATGGGCATCGTCTACGAGCAGTACTTC CASSLLRASGMGIVYEQYF
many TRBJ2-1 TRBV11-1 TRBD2 TGTGCCAGCAGCCAGACTAGCGGGTCCTACAATGAGCAGTTCTTC CASSQTSGSYNEQFF
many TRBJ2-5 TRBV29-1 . TGCAGCGTTGCCAGGCCGGGAGAGACCCAGTACTTC CSVARPGETQYF
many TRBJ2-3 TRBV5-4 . TGTGCCAGCAACCCGGGGGGCCTCACAGATACGCAGTATTTT CASNPGGLTDTQYF
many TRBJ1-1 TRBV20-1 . TGCAGTGCTCGACAGGCCCCAAACACTGAAGCTTTCTTT CSARQAPNTEAFF
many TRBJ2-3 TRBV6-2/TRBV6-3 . TGTGCCAGCAGTTACCCGGATACGCAGTATTTT CASSYPDTQYF
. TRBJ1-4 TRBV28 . TGTGCCAGCAGTTTTGTAGGGTACGAAAAACTGTTTTTT CASSFVGYEKLFF
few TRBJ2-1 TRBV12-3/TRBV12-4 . TGTGCCAGCAGTTTAGCGGGGGTCGAGCAGTTCTTC CASSLAGVEQFF
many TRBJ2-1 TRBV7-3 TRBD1 TGTGCCAGCAGCTCAATGGACAGGGGATTATACAATGAGCAGTTCTTC CASSSMDRGLYNEQFF
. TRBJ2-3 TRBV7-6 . TGTGCCAGCAGCTTAGGACTGGGCACAGATACGCAGTATTTT CASSLGLGTDTQYF
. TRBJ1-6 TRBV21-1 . TGTGCCAGCAGCAAACCCGACAGGGTGCAAAGGGAAACAAATTCACCCCTCCACTTT CASSKPDRVQRETNSPLHF
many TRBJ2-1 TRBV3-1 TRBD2 TGTGCCAGCAGCAGCCGACGGACTAGCGGGACGGCCCTCAATGAGCAGTTCTTC CASSSRRTSGTALNEQFF
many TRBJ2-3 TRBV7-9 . TGTGCCAGCATGGCTAGTGGAGATACGCAGTATTTT CASMASGDTQYF
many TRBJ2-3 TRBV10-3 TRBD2 TGTGCCATCAGTCCCCAGGTTAGCGGGACTAGCACAGATACGCAGTATTTT CAISPQVSGTSTDTQYF
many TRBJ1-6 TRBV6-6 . TGTGCCAGCAGTTACGACCCACGCCAAAATTCACCCCTCCACTTT CASSYDPRQNSPLHF
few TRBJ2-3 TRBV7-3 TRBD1 TGTGCCAGCAGCCCATCGACAGGGGGCACAGATACGCAGTATTTT CASSPSTGGTDTQYF
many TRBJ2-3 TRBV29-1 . TGCAGCGTTGTTTCGGGACCCGATACGCAGTATTTT CSVVSGPDTQYF
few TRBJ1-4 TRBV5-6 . TGTGCCAGCAGCTCTACAGGATCAACTAATGAAAAACTGTTTTTT CASSSTGSTNEKLFF
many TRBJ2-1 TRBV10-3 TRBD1 TGTGCCATCAGGGGCCTGGGACAGGGGGAGGATGAGCAGTTCTTC CAIRGLGQGEDEQFF
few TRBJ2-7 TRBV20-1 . TGCAGTGCCCGGGTTGGGGGCCTAGAGCAGTACTTC CSARVGGLEQYF
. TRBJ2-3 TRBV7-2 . TGTGCCAGCAGCTGGAAGACTAGTTGGGCAGATACGCAGTATTTT CASSWKTSWADTQYF